The rows below give T cell receptor beta chains drawn from one sample of a study of metastatic and nonmetastatic thyroid tumors. TCRdb reanalyzed the PCR reads with MiXCR. The sample holds approximately 84,000 clones, about 16% seen once. Input material: blood. The receptors come from a female donor with papillary thyroid cancer or a benign thyroid nodule (not recorded which). Some clones in this sample may be carry-over from other donors' samples. CDR3s include the opening cysteine and the closing phenylalanine or tryptophan. Fields, in order: CDR3 length, J gene, clone size, V gene, CDR3 protein. Clone sizes are given selectively: once, few, many, or a class where the clone is expanded.

14	TRBJ2-3	many	TRBV2	CASSELSSTDTQYF
12	TRBJ1-4	many	TRBV7-9	CASSPEDEKLFF
15	TRBJ1-1	many	TRBV7-2	CASSQWGTLNTEAFF
15	TRBJ2-2	many	TRBV7-8	CASSPLGLLVGELFF
13	TRBJ1-1	many	TRBV27	CASSLEMNTEAFF
16	TRBJ2-7	many	TRBV11-2	CASSLVSYRVFHEQYF
14	TRBJ2-3	NA	TRBV2	CASKTGGLTDKQYF
17	TRBJ2-1	many	TRBV9	CASSDKLLGAPYNEQFF
14	TRBJ2-5	many	TRBV7-2	CASSPGAGQETQYF
16	TRBJ2-7	many	TRBV5-1	CASSLESAIYTYEQYF
12	TRBJ1-2	NA	TRBV27	CAIKVATYGYTF
16	TRBJ1-3	many	TRBV5-1	CASSLRDRGRTDTIYF
18	TRBJ2-2	many	TRBV28	CASSSKGHLDWNTGELFF
15	TRBJ2-2	many	TRBV6-1	CASIWGGRPTGELFF
14	TRBJ2-3	few	TRBV5-1	CASTSGEYTDTQYF